This T cell receptor beta chain emerged from a study of T cell clones after liver transplantation. Study-wide findings and caveats: Compared with third party-reactive sequences, donor-reactive ones declined more, independent of withdrawal success. Post-transplant time points were not standardized, so conclusions are preliminary.

Profiled with immunoSEQ multiplex PCR; TCRdb holds only in-frame clones, not every one. The sample consists of fewer than 85,000 clones, 75% to 90% of them appearing once. In the case of this clone: The antigen is unknown.

Trimming cost V 0 bases and J 5 bases; bases outside gene matches: 14. This CDR3 has 18 amino acids. CDR1 and CDR2 from the germline V gene are KGHSH and LQKENI. The sequence was obtained from a human patient who received a liver transplant. Among the T cells, some may be from the graft donor. This sequence joins TRBV18 and TRBJ2-5, with 8 bases that match TRBD2. Sequenced material: CD4+ T cells from blood, taken 12 months after liver transplant. The CDR3 sequence: CASSPPRGPGLGSETQYF. DNA of the CDR3: TGTGCCAGCTCACCACCGAGAGGACCGGGACTAGGTTCGGAGACCCAGTACTTC.